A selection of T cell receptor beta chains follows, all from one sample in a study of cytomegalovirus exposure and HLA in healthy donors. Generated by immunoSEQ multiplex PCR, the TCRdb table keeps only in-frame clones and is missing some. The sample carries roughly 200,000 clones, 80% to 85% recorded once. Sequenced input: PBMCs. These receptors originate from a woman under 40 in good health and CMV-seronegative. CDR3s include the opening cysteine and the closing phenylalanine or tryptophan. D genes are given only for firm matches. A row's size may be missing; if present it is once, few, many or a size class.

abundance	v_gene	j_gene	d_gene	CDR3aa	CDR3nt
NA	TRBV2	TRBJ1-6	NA	CASSEWGADSPLHF	TGTGCCAGCAGTGAATGGGGAGCGGATTCACCCCTCCACTTT
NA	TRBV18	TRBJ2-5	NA	CASLLQETQYF	TGTGCCAGCCTTCTCCAAGAGACCCAGTACTTC
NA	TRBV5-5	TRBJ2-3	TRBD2	CASRTSGGADTQYF	TGTGCCAGCAGGACTAGCGGGGGTGCAGATACGCAGTATTTT
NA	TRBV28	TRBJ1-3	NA	CASSSTQGRGNTIYF	TGTGCCAGCAGTTCAACGCAGGGTCGGGGAAACACCATATATTTT
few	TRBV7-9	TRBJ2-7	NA	CASSLEGRGAHEQYF	TGTGCCAGCAGCTTAGAGGGGCGAGGAGCCCACGAGCAGTACTTC
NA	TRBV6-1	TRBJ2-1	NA	CASSGARAYNEQFF	TGTGCCAGCAGTGGAGCCAGGGCCTACAATGAGCAGTTCTTC
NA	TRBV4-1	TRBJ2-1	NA	CASSPPGRGEQFF	TGCGCCAGCAGCCCCCCTGGTCGGGGTGAGCAGTTCTTC
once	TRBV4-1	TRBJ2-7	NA	CASSRPSASYEQYF	TGCGCCAGCAGCCGCCCTAGCGCCTCCTACGAGCAGTACTTC
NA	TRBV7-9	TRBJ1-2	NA	CASSPPRSYGYTF	TGTGCCAGCAGCCCCCCGAGGAGCTATGGCTACACCTTC
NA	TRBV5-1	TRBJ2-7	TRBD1	CASSRLERGLGEQYF	TGCGCCAGCAGCCGCCTGGAAAGGGGGCTCGGCGAGCAGTACTTC
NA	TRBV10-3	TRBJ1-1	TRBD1	CAISERTGVPEAFF	TGTGCCATCAGTGAGAGGACAGGGGTCCCTGAAGCTTTCTTT
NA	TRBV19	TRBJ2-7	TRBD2	CASSTRGSSYEQYF	TGTGCCAGTAGTACGCGGGGGAGCTCCTACGAGCAGTACTTC
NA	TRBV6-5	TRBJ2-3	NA	CASSYQTNPTDTQYF	TGTGCCAGCAGTTACCAGACTAACCCCACAGATACGCAGTATTTT
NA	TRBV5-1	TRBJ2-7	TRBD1	CASSLAPGTGTYEQYF	TGCGCCAGCAGCTTGGCCCCCGGGACAGGCACCTACGAGCAGTACTTC
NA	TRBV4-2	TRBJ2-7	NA	CASSQTGETYEQYF	TGTGCCAGCAGCCAAACGGGGGAGACCTACGAGCAGTACTTC
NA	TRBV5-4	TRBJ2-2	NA	CASSLWGVGELFF	TGTGCCAGCAGCTTGTGGGGGGTCGGGGAGCTGTTTTTT
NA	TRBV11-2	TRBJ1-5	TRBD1	CASSLTGTGRNQPQHF	TGTGCCAGCAGCTTAACCGGGACAGGGAGAAATCAGCCCCAGCATTTT
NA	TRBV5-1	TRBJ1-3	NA	CATKQGPSGNTIYF	TGCGCCACCAAACAGGGACCCTCTGGAAACACCATATATTTT
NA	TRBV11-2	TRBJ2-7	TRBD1	CASSSYRDRGHEQYF	TGTGCCAGCAGCTCGTATCGGGACAGGGGCCACGAGCAGTACTTC
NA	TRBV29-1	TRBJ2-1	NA	CSVGLINEQFF	TGCAGCGTTGGACTTATCAATGAGCAGTTCTTC
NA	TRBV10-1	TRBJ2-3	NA	CASSESGTPRTDTQYF	TGCGCCAGCAGTGAGTCGGGCACACCAAGGACAGATACGCAGTATTTT
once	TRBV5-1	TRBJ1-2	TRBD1	CASSSGTGINYGYTF	TGCGCCAGCAGCTCAGGGACAGGGATAAACTATGGCTACACCTTC
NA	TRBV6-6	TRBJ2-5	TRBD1	CASSQGQGAETQYF	TGTGCCAGCAGTCAGGGGCAGGGGGCCGAGACCCAGTACTTC
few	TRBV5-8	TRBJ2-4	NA	CASSLQGSLDIQYF	TGTGCCAGCAGCCTACAGGGTAGTTTGGACATTCAGTACTTC
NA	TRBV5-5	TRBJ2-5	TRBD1	CASSLATGEETQYF	TGTGCCAGCAGCTTGGCCACAGGGGAAGAGACCCAGTACTTC
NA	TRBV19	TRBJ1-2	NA	CASKERVEYGYTF	TGTGCCAGTAAGGAGAGGGTAGAATATGGCTACACCTTC
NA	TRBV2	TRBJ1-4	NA	CASRPAPGNEKLFF	TGTGCCAGCAGACCTGCGCCCGGGAATGAAAAACTGTTTTTT
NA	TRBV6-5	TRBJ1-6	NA	CASSYSGPDNSPLHF	TGTGCCAGCAGTTATTCAGGGCCCGATAATTCACCCCTCCACTTT
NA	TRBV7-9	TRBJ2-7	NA	CASSFRDGHGSEQYF	TGTGCCAGCAGCTTCCGCGACGGACACGGGAGCGAGCAGTACTTC
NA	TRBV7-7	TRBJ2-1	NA	CASSLDRVTYNEQFF	TGTGCCAGCAGCTTAGACAGGGTCACCTACAATGAGCAGTTCTTC
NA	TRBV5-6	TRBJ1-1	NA	CASSLFGQFFEAFF	TGTGCCAGCAGCTTGTTTGGGCAGTTCTTTGAAGCTTTCTTT
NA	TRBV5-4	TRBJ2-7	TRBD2	CASSSSGGYEQYF	TGTGCCAGCAGCTCGAGCGGGGGTTACGAGCAGTACTTC
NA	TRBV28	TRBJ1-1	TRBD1	CASSSPRGQGTEAFF	TGTGCCAGCAGTTCCCCTAGGGGACAGGGGACTGAAGCTTTCTTT
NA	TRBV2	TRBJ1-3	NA	CASNNRGYLSSGNTIYF	TGTGCCAGCAATAATCGGGGATATTTATCCTCTGGAAACACCATATATTTT
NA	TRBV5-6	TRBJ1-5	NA	CASSSSTRQSNQPQHF	TGTGCCAGCAGCTCTTCCACCCGCCAGAGCAATCAGCCCCAGCATTTT
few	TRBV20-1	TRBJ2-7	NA	CSARRGSEQYF	TGCAGTGCTAGAAGAGGAAGCGAGCAGTACTTC
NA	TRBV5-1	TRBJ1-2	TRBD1	CASSSLQGANYGYTF	TGCGCCAGCAGCTCTCTACAGGGGGCGAACTATGGCTACACCTTC
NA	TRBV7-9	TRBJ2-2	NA	CASSYEGGFGGGGELFF	TGTGCCAGCAGCTATGAAGGCGGATTCGGAGGAGGCGGGGAGCTGTTTTTT
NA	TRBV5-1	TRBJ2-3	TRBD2	CASSLAPSGRADTQYF	TGCGCCAGCAGCTTGGCACCTAGCGGGAGGGCAGATACGCAGTATTTT
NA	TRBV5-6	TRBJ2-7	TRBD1	CASRAWNSGTATYEQYF	TGTGCCAGCAGAGCTTGGAATTCCGGGACAGCAACCTACGAGCAGTACTTC
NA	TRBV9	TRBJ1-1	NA	CASSPGRGSVTEAFF	TGTGCCAGCAGCCCGGGTAGGGGATCGGTTACTGAAGCTTTCTTT
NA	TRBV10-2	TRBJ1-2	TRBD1	CASSPGQVIYTF	TGCGCCAGCAGCCCGGGACAGGTTATCTACACCTTC
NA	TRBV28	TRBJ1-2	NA	CASRVFGGTADTSNYGYTF	TGTGCCAGCAGAGTTTTTGGAGGGACCGCTGATACTTCTAACTATGGCTACACCTTC
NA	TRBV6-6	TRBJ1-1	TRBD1	CASSKNRGLTEAFF	TGTGCCAGCAGTAAAAACAGGGGGCTGACTGAAGCTTTCTTT
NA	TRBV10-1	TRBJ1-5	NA	CASSEAGSGQPQHF	TGCGCCAGCAGTGAAGCAGGTTCAGGGCAGCCCCAGCATTTT
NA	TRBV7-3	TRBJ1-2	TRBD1	CASSPGGSGGYTF	TGTGCCAGCAGCCCAGGGGGTTCGGGAGGCTACACCTTC